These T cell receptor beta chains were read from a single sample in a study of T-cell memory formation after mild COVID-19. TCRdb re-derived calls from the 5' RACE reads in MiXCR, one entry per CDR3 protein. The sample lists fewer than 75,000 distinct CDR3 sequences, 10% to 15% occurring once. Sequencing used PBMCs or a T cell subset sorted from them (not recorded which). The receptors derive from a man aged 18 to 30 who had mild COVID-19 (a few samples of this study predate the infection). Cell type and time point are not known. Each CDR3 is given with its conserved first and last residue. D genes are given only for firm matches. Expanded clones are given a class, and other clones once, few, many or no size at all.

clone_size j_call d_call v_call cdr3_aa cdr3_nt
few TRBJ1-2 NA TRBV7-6 CASSLTGGANYGYTF TGTGCCAGCAGCTTGACGGGGGGGGCTAACTATGGCTACACCTTC
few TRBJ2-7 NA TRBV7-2 CASSRRPSSYEQYF TGTGCCAGCAGCCGGAGACCCAGCTCCTACGAGCAGTACTTC
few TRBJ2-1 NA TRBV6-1 CASSVGWGGPNEQFF TGTGCCAGCAGTGTCGGGTGGGGGGGCCCCAATGAGCAGTTCTTC
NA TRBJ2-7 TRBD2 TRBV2 CASSTSGGHEQYF TGTGCCAGCTCGACTAGCGGGGGGCATGAGCAGTACTTC
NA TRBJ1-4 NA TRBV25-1 CASSERTEGSEKLFF TGTGCCAGCAGTGAAAGAACCGAGGGCAGTGAAAAACTGTTTTTT
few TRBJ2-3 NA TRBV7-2 CASRLGALVDTQYF TGTGCCAGCAGACTGGGGGCCCTAGTAGATACGCAGTATTTT
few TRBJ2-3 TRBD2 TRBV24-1 CATSDPTSGGFTDTQYF TGTGCCACCAGTGATCCGACTAGCGGGGGCTTCACAGATACGCAGTATTTT
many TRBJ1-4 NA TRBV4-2 CASSQDRTPNNEKLFF TGTGCCAGCAGCCAAGATCGGACTCCTAATAATGAAAAACTGTTTTTT
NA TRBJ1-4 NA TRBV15 CATSKMGGEKLFF TGTGCCACCAGCAAGATGGGTGGGGAAAAACTGTTTTTT
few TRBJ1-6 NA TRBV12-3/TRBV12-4 CASGSPLHF TGTGCCAGCGGGTCACCCCTCCACTTT
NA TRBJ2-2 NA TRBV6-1 CASSDWTRELFF TGTGCCAGCAGTGATTGGACCCGGGAGCTGTTTTTT
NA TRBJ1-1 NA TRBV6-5 CASSYSANTEAFF TGTGCCAGCAGTTATTCAGCGAACACTGAAGCTTTCTTT
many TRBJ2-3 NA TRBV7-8 CASSLGGADTQYF TGTGCCAGCAGTCTAGGGGGGGCCGATACGCAGTATTTT
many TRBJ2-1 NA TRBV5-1 CASSLYPGNNEQFF TGCGCCAGCAGCTTGTATCCGGGGAACAATGAGCAGTTCTTC
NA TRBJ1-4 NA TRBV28 CASSAPGGADYNEKLFF TGTGCCAGCAGTGCCCCCGGTGGGGCAGACTATAATGAAAAACTGTTTTTT
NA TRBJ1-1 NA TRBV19 CASRLVGTPNTEAFF TGTGCCAGTAGACTCGTCGGGACACCCAACACTGAAGCTTTCTTT
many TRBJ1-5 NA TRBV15 CATSVRSLPQHF TGTGCCACCAGCGTCAGGTCCTTGCCCCAGCATTTT